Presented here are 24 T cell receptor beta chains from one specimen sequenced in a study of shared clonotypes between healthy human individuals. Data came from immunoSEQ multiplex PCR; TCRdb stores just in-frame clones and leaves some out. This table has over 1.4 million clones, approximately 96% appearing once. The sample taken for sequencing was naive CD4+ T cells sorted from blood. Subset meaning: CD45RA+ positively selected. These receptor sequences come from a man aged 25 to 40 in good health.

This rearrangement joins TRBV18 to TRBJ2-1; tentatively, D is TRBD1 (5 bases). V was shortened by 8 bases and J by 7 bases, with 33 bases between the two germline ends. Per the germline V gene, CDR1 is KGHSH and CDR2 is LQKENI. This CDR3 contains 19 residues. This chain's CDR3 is CASLRLGLTTGQIGNEQFF. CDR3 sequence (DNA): TGTGCCAGCCTCAGGTTGGGGCTCACCACAGGCCAGATTGGGAATGAGCAGTTCTTC.

The DNA for the CDR3 is TGTGCCAGCAGCTTAGTTGAGGGTTTGGAGACCCAGTACTTC. Translating it yields CASSLVEGLETQYF. This rearrangement joins TRBV11-2 to TRBJ2-5; D might be TRBD2 (5 bases). Trimming cost V 1 base and J 5 bases, with 11 bases left between them. Germline loops: CDR1 SGHAT, CDR2 FQNNGV. This CDR3 is 14 amino acids long.

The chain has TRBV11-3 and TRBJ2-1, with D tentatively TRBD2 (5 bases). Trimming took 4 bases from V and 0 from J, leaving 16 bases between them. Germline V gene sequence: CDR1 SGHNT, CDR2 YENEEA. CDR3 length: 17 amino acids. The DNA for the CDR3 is TGTGCCAGCAGCTCAGCTCCTAGCAAGAGCTCCTACAATGAGCAGTTCTTC. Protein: CASSSAPSKSSYNEQFF.

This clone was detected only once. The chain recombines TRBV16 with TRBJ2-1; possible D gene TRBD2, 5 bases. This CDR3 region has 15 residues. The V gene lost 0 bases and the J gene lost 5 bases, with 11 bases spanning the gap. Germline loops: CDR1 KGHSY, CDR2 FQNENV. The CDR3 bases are TGTGCCAGCAGCCAATCCAGCGGCAGCCACAATGAGCAGTTCTTC. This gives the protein CASSQSSGSHNEQFF.

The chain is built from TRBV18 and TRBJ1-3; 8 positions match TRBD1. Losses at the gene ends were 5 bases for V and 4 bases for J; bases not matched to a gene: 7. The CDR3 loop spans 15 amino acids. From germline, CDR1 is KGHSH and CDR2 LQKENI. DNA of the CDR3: TGTGCCAGCTCATCTCGACAGGGGAGCGGAAACACCATATATTTT. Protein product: CASSSRQGSGNTIYF.

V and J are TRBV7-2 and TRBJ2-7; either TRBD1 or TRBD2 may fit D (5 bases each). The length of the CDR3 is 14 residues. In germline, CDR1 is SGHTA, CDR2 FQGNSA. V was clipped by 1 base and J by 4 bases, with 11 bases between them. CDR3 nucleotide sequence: TGTGCCAGCAGCTTAGAAGAGGGGCCTTACGAGCAGTACTTC. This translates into CASSLEEGPYEQYF.

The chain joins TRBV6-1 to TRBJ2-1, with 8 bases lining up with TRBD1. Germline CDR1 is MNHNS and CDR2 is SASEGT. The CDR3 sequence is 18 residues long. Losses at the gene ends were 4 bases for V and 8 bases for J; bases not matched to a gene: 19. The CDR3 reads CASSANPRGLPLGDEQFF. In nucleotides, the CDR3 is TGTGCCAGCAGTGCGAACCCCAGGGGGCTACCGCTGGGGGATGAGCAGTTCTTC.

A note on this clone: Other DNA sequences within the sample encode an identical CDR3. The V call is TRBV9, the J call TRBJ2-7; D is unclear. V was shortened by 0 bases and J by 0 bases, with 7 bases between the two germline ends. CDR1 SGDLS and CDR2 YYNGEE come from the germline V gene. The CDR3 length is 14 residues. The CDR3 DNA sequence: TGTGCCAGCAGCGTAGGGGCGGACTCCTACGAGCAGTACTTC. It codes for CASSVGADSYEQYF.

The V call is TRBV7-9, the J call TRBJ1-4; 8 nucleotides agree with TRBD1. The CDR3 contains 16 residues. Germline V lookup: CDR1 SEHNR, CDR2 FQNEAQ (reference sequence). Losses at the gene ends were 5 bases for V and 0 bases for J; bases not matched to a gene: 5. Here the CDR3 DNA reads TGTGCCAGCAGCCCGACACAGGGGGCAACTAATGAAAAACTGTTTTTT. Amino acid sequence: CASSPTQGATNEKLFF.

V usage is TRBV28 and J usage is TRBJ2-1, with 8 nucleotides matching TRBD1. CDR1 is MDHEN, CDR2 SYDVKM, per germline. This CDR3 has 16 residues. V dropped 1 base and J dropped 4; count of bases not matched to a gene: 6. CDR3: CASSLSGQVYYNEQFF. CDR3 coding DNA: TGTGCCAGCAGTTTATCGGGACAGGTTTATTACAATGAGCAGTTCTTC.

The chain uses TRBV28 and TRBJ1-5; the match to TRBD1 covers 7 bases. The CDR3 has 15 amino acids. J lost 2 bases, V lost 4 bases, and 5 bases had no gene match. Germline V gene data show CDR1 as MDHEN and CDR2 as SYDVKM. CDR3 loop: CASSSGQLGNQPQHF. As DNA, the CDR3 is TGTGCCAGCAGTTCGGGACAGTTGGGCAATCAGCCCCAGCATTTT.

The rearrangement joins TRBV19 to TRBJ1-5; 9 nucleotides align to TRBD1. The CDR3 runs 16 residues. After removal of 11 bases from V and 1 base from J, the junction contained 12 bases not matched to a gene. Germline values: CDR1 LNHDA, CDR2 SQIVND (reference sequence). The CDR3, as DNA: TGTGCCTGCTCCCGGACAGGGGTGCGGAGCAATCAGCCCCAGCATTTT. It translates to CACSRTGVRSNQPQHF.

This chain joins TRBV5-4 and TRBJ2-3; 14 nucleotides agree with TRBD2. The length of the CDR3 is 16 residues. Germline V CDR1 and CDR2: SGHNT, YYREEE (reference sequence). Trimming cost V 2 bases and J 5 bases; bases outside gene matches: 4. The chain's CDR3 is CASSFPGLAGEDTQYF. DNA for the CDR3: TGTGCCAGCAGCTTTCCGGGACTAGCGGGAGAAGATACGCAGTATTTT. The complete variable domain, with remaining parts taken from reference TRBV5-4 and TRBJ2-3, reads ETGVTQSPTHLIKTRGQQVTLRCSSQSGHNTVSWYQQALGQGPQFIFQYYREEENGRGNFPPRFSGLQFPNYSSELNVNALELDDSALYLCASSFPGLAGEDTQYFGPGTRLTVL.

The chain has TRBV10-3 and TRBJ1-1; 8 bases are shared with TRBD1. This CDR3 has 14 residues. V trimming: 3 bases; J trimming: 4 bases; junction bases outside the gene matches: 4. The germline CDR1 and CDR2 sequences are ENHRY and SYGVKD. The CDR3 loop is CAISEFTGGTEAFF. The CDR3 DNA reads TGTGCCATCAGTGAATTCACAGGGGGCACTGAAGCTTTCTTT.

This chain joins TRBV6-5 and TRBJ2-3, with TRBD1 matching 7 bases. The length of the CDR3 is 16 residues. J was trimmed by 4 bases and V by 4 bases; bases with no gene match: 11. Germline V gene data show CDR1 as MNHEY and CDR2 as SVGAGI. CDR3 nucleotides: TGTGCCAGCAGTTTGACAGGGTGGAAACCCCCAGATACGCAGTATTTT. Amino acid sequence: CASSLTGWKPPDTQYF.

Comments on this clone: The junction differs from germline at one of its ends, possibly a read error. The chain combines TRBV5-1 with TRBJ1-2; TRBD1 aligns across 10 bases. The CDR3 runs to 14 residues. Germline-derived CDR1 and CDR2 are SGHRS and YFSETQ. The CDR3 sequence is CASSWGQGPYGYTF. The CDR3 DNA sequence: TGTGCCAGCAGCTGGGGACAGGGGCCATATGGCTACACCTTC.

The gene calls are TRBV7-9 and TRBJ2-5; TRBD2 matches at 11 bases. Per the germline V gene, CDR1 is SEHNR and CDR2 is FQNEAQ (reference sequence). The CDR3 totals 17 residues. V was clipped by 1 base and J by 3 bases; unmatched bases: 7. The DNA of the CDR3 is TGTGCCAGCAGCTTAGATATTAGCGGGAGGGCAAAAGAGACCCAGTACTTC. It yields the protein CASSLDISGRAKETQYF.

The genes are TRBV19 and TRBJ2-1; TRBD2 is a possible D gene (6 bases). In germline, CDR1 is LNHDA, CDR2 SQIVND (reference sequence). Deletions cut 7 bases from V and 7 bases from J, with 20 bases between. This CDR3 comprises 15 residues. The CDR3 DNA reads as TGTGCCAGTACTAACATAGGGGAGGTGAGAAATGAGCAGTTCTTC. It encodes CASTNIGEVRNEQFF.

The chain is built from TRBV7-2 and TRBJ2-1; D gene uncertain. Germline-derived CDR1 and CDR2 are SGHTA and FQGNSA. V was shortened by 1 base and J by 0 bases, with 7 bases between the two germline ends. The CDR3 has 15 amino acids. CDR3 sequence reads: CASSLVSDSYNEQFF. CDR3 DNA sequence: TGTGCCAGCAGCTTAGTGAGCGACTCCTACAATGAGCAGTTCTTC. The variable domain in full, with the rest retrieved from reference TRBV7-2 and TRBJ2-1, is GAGVSQSPSNKVTEKGKDVELRCDPISGHTALYWYRQSLGQGLEFLIYFQGNSAPDKSGLPSDRFSAERTGGSVSTLTIQRTQQEDSAVYLCASSLVSDSYNEQFFGPGTRLTVL.

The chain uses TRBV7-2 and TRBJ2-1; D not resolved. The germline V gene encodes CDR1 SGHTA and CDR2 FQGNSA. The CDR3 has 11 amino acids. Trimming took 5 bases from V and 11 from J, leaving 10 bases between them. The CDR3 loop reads CASSQRPQQFF. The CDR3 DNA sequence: TGTGCCAGCAGCCAAAGGCCACAGCAGTTCTTC. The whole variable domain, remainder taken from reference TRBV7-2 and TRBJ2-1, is GAGVSQSPSNKVTEKGKDVELRCDPISGHTALYWYRQSLGQGLEFLIYFQGNSAPDKSGLPSDRFSAERTGGSVSTLTIQRTQQEDSAVYLCASSQRPQQFFGPGTRLTVL.

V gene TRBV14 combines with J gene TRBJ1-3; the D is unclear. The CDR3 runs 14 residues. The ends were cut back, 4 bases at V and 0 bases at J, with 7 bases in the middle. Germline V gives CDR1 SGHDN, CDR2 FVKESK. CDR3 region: CASSPVRSGNTIYF. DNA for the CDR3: TGTGCCAGCAGCCCCGTTCGCTCTGGAAACACCATATATTTT.

This CDR3 is CASLPGNTGELFF. CDR3 sequence (DNA): TGTGCCAGCCTTCCGGGGAACACCGGGGAGCTGTTTTTT. The genes are TRBV2 and TRBJ2-2; unclear D gene. The V end was cut by 8 bases, the J end by 1 base, with 8 bases between. Per the germline V gene, CDR1 is SNHLY and CDR2 is FYNNEI. There are 13 residues in the CDR3.

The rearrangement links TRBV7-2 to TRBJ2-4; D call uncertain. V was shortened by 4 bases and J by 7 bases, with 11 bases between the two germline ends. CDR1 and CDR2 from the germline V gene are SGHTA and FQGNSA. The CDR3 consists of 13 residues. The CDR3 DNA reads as TGTGCCAGCAGCTCCGGATTCATGAACATTCAGTACTTC. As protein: CASSSGFMNIQYF.

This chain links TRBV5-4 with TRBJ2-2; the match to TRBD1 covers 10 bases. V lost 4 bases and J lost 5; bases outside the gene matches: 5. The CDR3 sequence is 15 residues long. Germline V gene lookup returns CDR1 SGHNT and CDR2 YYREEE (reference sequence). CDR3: CASSTTGQGTGELFF. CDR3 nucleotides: TGTGCCAGCAGCACGACGGGACAGGGGACCGGGGAGCTGTTTTTT.